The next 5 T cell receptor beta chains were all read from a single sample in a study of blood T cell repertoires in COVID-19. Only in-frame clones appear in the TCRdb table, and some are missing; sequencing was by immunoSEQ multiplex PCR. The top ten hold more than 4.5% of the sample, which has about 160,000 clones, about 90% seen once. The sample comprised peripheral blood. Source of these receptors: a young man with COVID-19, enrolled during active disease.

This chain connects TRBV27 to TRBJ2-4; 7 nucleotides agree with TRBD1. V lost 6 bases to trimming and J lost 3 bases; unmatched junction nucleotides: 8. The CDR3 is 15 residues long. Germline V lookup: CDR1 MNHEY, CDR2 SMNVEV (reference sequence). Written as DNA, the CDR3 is TGTGCCAGCAGCTACAGGGGAGAGGGCAAAAACATTCAGTACTTC. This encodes CASSYRGEGKNIQYF.

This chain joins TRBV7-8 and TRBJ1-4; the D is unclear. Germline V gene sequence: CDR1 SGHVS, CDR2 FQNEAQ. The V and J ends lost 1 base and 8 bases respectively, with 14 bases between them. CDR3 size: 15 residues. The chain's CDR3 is CASSLGPGREEKLFF. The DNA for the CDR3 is TGTGCCAGCAGCTTAGGTCCGGGGAGGGAAGAAAAACTGTTTTTT.

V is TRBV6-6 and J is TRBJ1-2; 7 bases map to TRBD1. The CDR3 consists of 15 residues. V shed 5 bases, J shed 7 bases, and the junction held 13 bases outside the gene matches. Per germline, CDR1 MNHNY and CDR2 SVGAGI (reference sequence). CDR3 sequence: CASSDLRGVVRGYTF. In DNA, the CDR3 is TGTGCCAGCAGTGACCTCAGGGGGGTAGTGCGTGGCTACACCTTC.

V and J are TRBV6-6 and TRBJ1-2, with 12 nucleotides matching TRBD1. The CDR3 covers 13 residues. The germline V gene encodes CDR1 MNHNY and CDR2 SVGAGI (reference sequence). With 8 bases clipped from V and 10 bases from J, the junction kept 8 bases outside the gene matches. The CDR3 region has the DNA TGTGCCAGCTTTATAGGGACAGGGGGCGCCTACACCTTC. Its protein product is CASFIGTGGAYTF.

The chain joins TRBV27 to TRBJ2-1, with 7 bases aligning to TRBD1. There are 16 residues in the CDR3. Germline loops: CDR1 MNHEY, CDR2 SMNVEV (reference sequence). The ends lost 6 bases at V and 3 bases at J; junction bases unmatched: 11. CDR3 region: CASSRPGTARYNEQFF. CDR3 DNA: TGTGCCAGCAGCAGACCAGGGACAGCCCGCTACAATGAGCAGTTCTTC.